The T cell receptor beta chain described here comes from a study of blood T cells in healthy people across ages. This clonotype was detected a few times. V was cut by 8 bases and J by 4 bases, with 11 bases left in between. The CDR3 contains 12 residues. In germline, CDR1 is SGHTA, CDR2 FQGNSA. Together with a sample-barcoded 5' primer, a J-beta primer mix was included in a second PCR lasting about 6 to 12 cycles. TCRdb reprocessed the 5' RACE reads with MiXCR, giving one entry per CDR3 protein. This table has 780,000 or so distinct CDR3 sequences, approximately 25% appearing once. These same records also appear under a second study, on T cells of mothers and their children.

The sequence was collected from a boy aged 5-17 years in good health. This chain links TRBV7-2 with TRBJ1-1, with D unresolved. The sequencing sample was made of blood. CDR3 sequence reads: CASCLFGTEAFF. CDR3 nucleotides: TGTGCCAGCTGTTTATTTGGCACTGAAGCTTTCTTT.